One and the same sample provided the 21 T cell receptor beta chains below, sequenced in a study of response to subunit inactivated influenza vaccine. TCRdb reprocessed the RT-PCR reads via MiXCR and lists one record per CDR3 protein. This table has about 480,000 distinct CDR3 sequences, roughly 11% appearing once. The input for sequencing was PBMCs from blood, taken about 6 weeks after vaccination. The receptor source for this set is a man aged 50-59 years who received an inactivated influenza vaccine.

This clonotype was detected many times. The chain recombines TRBV7-9 with TRBJ2-5, with 8 bases matching TRBD2. The CDR3 contains 15 residues. CDR1 SEHNR and CDR2 FQNEAQ come from the germline V gene (reference sequence). V lost 2 bases to trimming and J lost 5 bases; unmatched junction nucleotides: 7. DNA for the CDR3: TGTGCCAGCAGCTTATCAGCGGGGGTTGGGGAGACCCAGTACTTC. It is translated as CASSLSAGVGETQYF.

This clonotype was recorded many times. The J gene is TRBJ2-5, the V gene TRBV29-1, with 10 bases lining up with TRBD2. Germline loops: CDR1 SQVTM, CDR2 ANQGSEA. The CDR3 extends over 13 amino acids. Trimming removed 5 bases from V and 1 base from J; junction bases left unmatched: 1. As DNA, the CDR3 is TGCAGCGTTCCTAGCGGGGGCCAAGAGACCCAGTACTTC. It encodes CSVPSGGQETQYF. Using reference TRBV29-1 and TRBJ2-5 for the parts outside the CDR3, the full variable domain is SAVISQKPSRDICQRGTSLTIQCQVDSQVTMMFWYRQQPGQSLTLIATANQGSEATYESGFVIDKFPISRPNLTFSTLTVSNMSPEDSSIYLCSVPSGGQETQYFGPGTRLLVL.

The sample holds many counts of this clonotype. The chain carries TRBV7-2 and TRBJ1-4; no clear D. Trimming took 4 bases from V and 4 from J, leaving 13 bases between them. The CDR3 length is 15 residues. Germline V gene data show CDR1 as SGHTA and CDR2 as FQGNSA. The CDR3 nucleotides read TGTGCCAGCAGCTCCCGCGGAGGGAGTAATGAAAAACTGTTTTTT. It specifies CASSSRGGSNEKLFF.

The V call is TRBV2, the J call TRBJ2-1; 8 positions match TRBD1. Looked up from germline, CDR1 is SNHLY and CDR2 is FYNNEI. The ends lost 6 bases at V and 8 bases at J; junction bases unmatched: 9. The CDR3 consists of 14 residues. CDR3 sequence (DNA): TGTGCCAGCAGGCAGGGGGCAATAATCGATGAGCAGTTCTTC. Translated: CASRQGAIIDEQFF.

The rearrangement links TRBV4-2 to TRBJ2-5; D remains unclear. The CDR3 is made up of 13 amino acids. Germline CDR1 is LGHNA and CDR2 is YNFKEQ. V was trimmed by 0 bases and J by 4 bases, leaving 6 bases between them. CDR3: CASSQDTRETQYF. The CDR3 DNA follows: TGTGCCAGCAGCCAAGATACGCGAGAGACCCAGTACTTC.

This clonotype was seen repeatedly, ten times or more. V is TRBV7-8 and J is TRBJ1-1; D not certain. Trimming left V 2 bases short and J 7 bases short, with 11 bases between. From germline, CDR1 is SGHVS and CDR2 FQNEAQ. The CDR3 covers 13 residues. CDR3 residues: CASSLPGPIEAFF. CDR3 DNA: TGTGCCAGCAGCTTACCGGGCCCAATTGAAGCTTTCTTT.

This clonotype was seen ten or more times. V and J are TRBV6-5 and TRBJ1-2, with D possibly matching TRBD1 (5 bases). The CDR3 extends over 13 amino acids. The V and J ends lost 8 bases and 0 bases respectively, with 10 bases between them. Germline CDR1 reads MNHEY; CDR2 reads SVGAGI. This CDR3 is CASGDHPNYGYTF. The CDR3 nucleotides are TGTGCCAGCGGGGACCACCCTAACTATGGCTACACCTTC.

This clonotype occurred many times. The V gene is TRBV11-2, the J gene TRBJ2-1, with 7 bases aligning to TRBD2. Germline V gene sequence: CDR1 SGHAT, CDR2 FQNNGV. V trimming: 0 bases; J trimming: 0 bases; junction bases outside the gene matches: 8. There are 18 residues in the CDR3. The CDR3 nucleotides read TGTGCCAGCAGCTTAGAGGGGTCTAGCGGATACTCCTACAATGAGCAGTTCTTC. Protein: CASSLEGSSGYSYNEQFF.

The J gene is TRBJ2-3, the V gene TRBV12-3 or TRBV12-4, with TRBD2 matching over 8 bases. V shed 4 bases and J 6 bases; nucleotides not matched to a gene: 9. The CDR3 contains 15 residues. As DNA, the CDR3 is TGTGCCAGCAGTTCGGGAAGCGGGGGTTACGATACGCAGTATTTT. Translated: CASSSGSGGYDTQYF.

This clonotype occurred a few times. The chain has TRBV5-1 and TRBJ2-2; D unclear. Germline CDR1 and CDR2: SGHRS and YFSETQ. CDR3 length: 15 amino acids. Trimming removed 0 bases from V and 1 base from J, with 7 bases in between. CDR3 in amino acids: CASSLVQLNTGELFF. The CDR3, as DNA: TGCGCCAGCAGCTTGGTCCAGCTGAACACCGGGGAGCTGTTTTTT. Supplemented by reference TRBV5-1 and TRBJ2-2, the full variable domain reads KAGVTQTPRYLIKTRGQQVTLSCSPISGHRSVSWYQQTPGQGLQFLFEYFSETQRNKGNFPGRFSGRQFSNSRSEMNVSTLELGDSALYLCASSLVQLNTGELFFGEGSRLTVL.

The sample holds a few counts of this clonotype. The chain carries TRBV5-1 and TRBJ1-1; D remains ambiguous. V lost 0 bases and J 0 bases, leaving 9 bases between the germline ends. In germline, CDR1 is SGHRS, CDR2 YFSETQ. The CDR3 extends over 15 amino acids. The CDR3 DNA reads as TGCGCCAGCAGCTTGGGCACCACGGTGAACACTGAAGCTTTCTTT. The encoded protein is CASSLGTTVNTEAFF.

This clonotype was seen at least ten times. V is TRBV10-3 and J is TRBJ2-1; TRBD2 matches at 13 bases. This CDR3 contains 17 residues. V was pared by 10 bases and J by 6 bases, with 15 bases of the junction left unmatched. In germline, CDR1 is ENHRY, CDR2 SYGVKD. Here the CDR3 reads CATSGLAGVAGPNEQFF. CDR3 nucleotides: TGTGCCACCTCAGGACTAGCGGGAGTCGCCGGTCCCAATGAGCAGTTCTTC.

This clonotype was observed many times. The rearrangement joins TRBV7-2 to TRBJ2-3; 8 nucleotides line up with TRBD1. The CDR3 totals 14 residues. The V segment lost 2 bases and the J segment 6 bases; nucleotides outside the gene matches: 4. Germline lookup yields CDR1 SGHTA and CDR2 FQGNSA. This chain's CDR3 is CASSLSGGVDTQYF. The CDR3 DNA sequence: TGTGCCAGCAGCTTATCAGGGGGCGTGGATACGCAGTATTTT. Using reference TRBV7-2 and TRBJ2-3 for the parts outside the CDR3, the full variable domain is GAGVSQSPSNKVTEKGKDVELRCDPISGHTALYWYRQSLGQGLEFLIYFQGNSAPDKSGLPSDRFSAERTGGSVSTLTIQRTQQEDSAVYLCASSLSGGVDTQYFGPGTRLTVL.

With regard to this clonotype: Here the CDR3 omits its conserved ending phenylalanine or tryptophan, so a read error is the likely source. The chain is built from TRBV11-2 and TRBJ2-1, with D hard to call. There are 14 residues in the CDR3. V was shortened by 0 bases and J by 3 bases, with 6 bases between the two germline ends. CDR1 is SGHAT, CDR2 FQNNGV, per germline. This chain's CDR3 is CASSLDGVYNEQFY. The CDR3 DNA is TGTGCCAGCAGCTTAGATGGGGTCTACAATGAGCAGTTCTAC.

Only a few counts were recorded for this clonotype. The chain carries TRBV20-1 and TRBJ2-1, with D tentatively TRBD2 (6 bases). This CDR3 region has 14 residues. Germline loops: CDR1 DFQATT, CDR2 SNEGSKA (reference sequence). The V end lost 0 bases, the J end lost 4 bases, and 10 bases lay between the germline ends. CDR3: CSARDGSRYNEQFF. CDR3 nucleotide sequence: TGCAGTGCTAGAGACGGGAGTAGGTACAATGAGCAGTTCTTC.

In its sample, this clonotype was seen many times. The rearrangement joins TRBV12-3 or TRBV12-4 to TRBJ2-7, with 8 positions matching TRBD2. V shed 1 base, J shed 6 bases, and the junction held 5 bases outside the gene matches. CDR3 size: 14 residues. The CDR3 nucleotides are TGTGCCAGCAGTTTAGGGACTAGCTTAGGCGAGCAGTACTTC. It encodes CASSLGTSLGEQYF.

This clonotype appeared a few times. CDR3 loop: CASSEVGSGEQYF. The DNA for the CDR3 is TGTGCCAGCAGTGAAGTGGGGTCGGGCGAGCAGTACTTC. The chain couples TRBV2 to TRBJ2-7, with no clear D. The germline CDR1 and CDR2 sequences are SNHLY and FYNNEI. The V gene lost 1 base and the J gene lost 6 bases, with 10 bases spanning the gap. The CDR3 is made up of 13 amino acids.

This clonotype occurred many times. The V and J genes are TRBV5-1 and TRBJ2-5; TRBD1 is a possible D gene (5 bases). Deletions cut 0 bases from V and 5 bases from J, with 17 bases between. Germline lookup yields CDR1 SGHRS and CDR2 YFSETQ. CDR3 length: 16 amino acids. The CDR3 sequence: CASSLDRMGFGETQYF. CDR3 nucleotides: TGCGCCAGCAGCTTGGACAGGATGGGCTTTGGGGAGACCCAGTACTTC.

This chain joins TRBV10-3 and TRBJ2-5; 10 positions agree with TRBD2. In germline, CDR1 is ENHRY, CDR2 SYGVKD. V shed 3 bases, J shed 1 base, and the junction held 8 bases outside the gene matches. There are 17 residues in the CDR3. In nucleotides, the CDR3 is TGTGCCATCAGTGAAAGGCGGACTAGCGGCCTCCAAGAGACCCAGTACTTC. As protein: CAISERRTSGLQETQYF.

V gene TRBV29-1 combines with J gene TRBJ2-3; 9 bases are a match to TRBD2. The CDR3 is 16 residues long. The V gene's germline CDR1 is SQVTM and CDR2 ANQGSEA. The V gene end was trimmed by 4 bases and the J gene end by 5 bases; junction bases not matched to a gene: 13. The CDR3 is CSVGRLPGLAEDTQYF. The CDR3, as DNA: TGCAGCGTTGGTCGACTACCGGGACTAGCTGAAGATACGCAGTATTTT.

This clonotype came up many times. The chain combines TRBV5-1 with TRBJ2-5; D is possibly TRBD2 (5 bases). This CDR3 has 13 amino acids. In germline, CDR1 is SGHRS, CDR2 YFSETQ. V was trimmed by 2 bases and J by 3 bases, leaving 8 bases between them. CDR3 sequence (DNA): TGCGCCAGCAGCTTCGGGGAAAAAGAGACCCAGTACTTC. Translation gives CASSFGEKETQYF.